The clone carrying this T cell receptor (beta chain) turned up a few times. Its antigen remains unknown. The sample is drawn from a study of T cell responses to AZD1222 COVID-19 vaccine. In the study overall: The analysis combined second doses at about 4 or about 12 weeks.

Study conclusions and caveats: Donors, mostly white British, included more females; clonal diversity was possibly underestimated.

The method was immunoSEQ multiplex PCR; TCRdb's version includes in-frame clones alone and lacks a portion of them. Among approximately 150,000 clones listed, about 91% were seen once. CDR3 size: 13 residues. Trimming took off 5 bases at V and 8 bases at J, with 15 bases between the two ends. Looked up from germline, CDR1 is SGHDN and CDR2 is FVKESK. Here the sequenced sample was peripheral blood, taken on day 0 of AZD1222 vaccination. This sequence originates from an adult in good health. The chain couples TRBV14 to TRBJ1-2; TRBD1 might be the D (5 bases). The DNA of the CDR3 is TGTGCCAGCAGCAAACTCGGGGGGATCGGCTACACCTTC. This codes for CASSKLGGIGYTF.